This T cell receptor beta chain was profiled in a study of cytomegalovirus exposure and HLA in healthy donors. Vbeta (60) and Jbeta (13) primers were used in the PCR. The protocol was immunoSEQ multiplex PCR, while the TCRdb copy is restricted to in-frame clones and leaves out a portion. The sample lists 150,000 to 200,000 clones; 71% were seen once. This CDR3 region has 13 residues. Germline-derived CDR1 and CDR2 are MRHNA and SNTAGT. With 6 bases removed from V and 6 bases from J, the gap between germline ends came to 15 bases. Sequencing was performed on PBMCs. The chain uses TRBV6-4 and TRBJ2-7; D might be TRBD2 (5 bases). This receptor was taken from a girl aged 10 to 17 in good health and CMV-seronegative. DNA of the CDR3: TGTGCCAGCAGCGTGAGTGTAGGGAGCGAGCAGTACTTC. Its protein product is CASSVSVGSEQYF.